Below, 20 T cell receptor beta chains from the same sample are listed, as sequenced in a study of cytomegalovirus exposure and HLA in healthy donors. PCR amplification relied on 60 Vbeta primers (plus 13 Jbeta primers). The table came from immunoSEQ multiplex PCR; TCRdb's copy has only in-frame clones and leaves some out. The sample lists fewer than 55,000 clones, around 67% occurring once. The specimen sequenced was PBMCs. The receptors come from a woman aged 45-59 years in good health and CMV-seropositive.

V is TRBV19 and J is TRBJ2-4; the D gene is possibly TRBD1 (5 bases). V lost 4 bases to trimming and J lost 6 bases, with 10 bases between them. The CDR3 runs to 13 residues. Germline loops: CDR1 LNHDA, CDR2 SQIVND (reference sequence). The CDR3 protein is CASSTRQLNIQYF. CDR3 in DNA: TGTGCCAGTAGTACCAGACAGTTAAACATTCAGTACTTC.

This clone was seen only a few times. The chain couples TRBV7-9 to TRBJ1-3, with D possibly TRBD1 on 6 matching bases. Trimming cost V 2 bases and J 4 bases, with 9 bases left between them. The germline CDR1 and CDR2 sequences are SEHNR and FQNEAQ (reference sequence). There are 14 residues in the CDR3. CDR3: CASSLNRVGNTIYF. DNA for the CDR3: TGTGCCAGCAGCTTAAACAGGGTGGGAAACACCATATATTTT.

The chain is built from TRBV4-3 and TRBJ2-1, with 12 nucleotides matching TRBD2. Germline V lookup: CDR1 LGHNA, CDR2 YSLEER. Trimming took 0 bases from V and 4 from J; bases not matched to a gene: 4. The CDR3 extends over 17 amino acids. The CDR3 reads CASSQDGLAGYYNEQFF. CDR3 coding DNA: TGCGCCAGCAGCCAAGACGGACTAGCGGGGTATTACAATGAGCAGTTCTTC.

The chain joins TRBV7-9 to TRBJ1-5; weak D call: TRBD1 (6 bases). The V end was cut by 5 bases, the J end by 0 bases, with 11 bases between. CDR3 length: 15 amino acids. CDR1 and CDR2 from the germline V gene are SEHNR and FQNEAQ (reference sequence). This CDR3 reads CASSQGSNSNQPQHF. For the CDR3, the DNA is TGTGCCAGCAGCCAGGGGTCTAATAGCAATCAGCCCCAGCATTTT.

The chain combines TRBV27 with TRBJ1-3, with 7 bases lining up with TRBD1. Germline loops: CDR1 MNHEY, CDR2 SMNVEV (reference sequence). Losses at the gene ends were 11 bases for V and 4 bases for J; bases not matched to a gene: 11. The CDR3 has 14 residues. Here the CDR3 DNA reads TGTGCCCCACCGGACAGGCTAACCGGAAACACCATATATTTT. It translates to CAPPDRLTGNTIYF.

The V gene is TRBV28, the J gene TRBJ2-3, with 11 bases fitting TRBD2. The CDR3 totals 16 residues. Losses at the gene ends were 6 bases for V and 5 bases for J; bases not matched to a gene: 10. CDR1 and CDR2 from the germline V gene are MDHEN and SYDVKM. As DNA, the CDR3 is TGTGCCAGCAGCCTCGACGGACTAGCGGGTAGAGATACGCAGTATTTT. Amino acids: CASSLDGLAGRDTQYF.

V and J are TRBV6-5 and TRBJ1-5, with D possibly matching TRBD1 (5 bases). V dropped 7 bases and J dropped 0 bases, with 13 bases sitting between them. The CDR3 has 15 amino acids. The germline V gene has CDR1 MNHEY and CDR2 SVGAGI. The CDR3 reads CASTPDRDSNQPQHF. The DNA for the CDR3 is TGTGCCAGCACCCCCGACAGAGATAGCAATCAGCCCCAGCATTTT.

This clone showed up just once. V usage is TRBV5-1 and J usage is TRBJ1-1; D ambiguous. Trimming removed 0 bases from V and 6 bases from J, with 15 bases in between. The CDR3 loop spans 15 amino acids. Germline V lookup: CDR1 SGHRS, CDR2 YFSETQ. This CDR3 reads CASSLGGETGAEAFF. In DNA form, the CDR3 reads TGCGCCAGCAGCTTGGGCGGTGAGACTGGAGCTGAAGCTTTCTTT. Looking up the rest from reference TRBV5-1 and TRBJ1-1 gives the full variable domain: KAGVTQTPRYLIKTRGQQVTLSCSPISGHRSVSWYQQTPGQGLQFLFEYFSETQRNKGNFPGRFSGRQFSNSRSEMNVSTLELGDSALYLCASSLGGETGAEAFFGQGTRLTVV.

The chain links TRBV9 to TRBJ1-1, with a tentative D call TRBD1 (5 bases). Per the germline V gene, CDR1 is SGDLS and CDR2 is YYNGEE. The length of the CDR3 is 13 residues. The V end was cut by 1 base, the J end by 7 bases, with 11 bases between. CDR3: CASSVRGGDEAFF. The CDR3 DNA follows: TGTGCCAGCAGCGTACGTGGGGGGGATGAAGCTTTCTTT.

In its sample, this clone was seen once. This chain's CDR3 is CASSVYRWAADRGSDYGYTF. CDR3 bases: TGTGCCAGCAGCGTCTACCGGTGGGCTGCGGACAGGGGATCCGACTATGGCTACACCTTC. The chain joins TRBV7-8 to TRBJ1-2; 9 nucleotides line up with TRBD1. Germline V gene lookup returns CDR1 SGHVS and CDR2 FQNEAQ. The CDR3 runs to 20 residues. V lost 5 bases to trimming and J lost 3 bases; unmatched junction nucleotides: 22.

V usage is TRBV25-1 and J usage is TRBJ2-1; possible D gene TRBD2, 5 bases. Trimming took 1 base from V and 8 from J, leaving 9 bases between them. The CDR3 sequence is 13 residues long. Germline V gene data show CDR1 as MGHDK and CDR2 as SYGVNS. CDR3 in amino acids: CASSEWSGDEQFF. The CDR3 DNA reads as TGTGCCAGCAGTGAATGGTCCGGGGATGAGCAGTTCTTC.

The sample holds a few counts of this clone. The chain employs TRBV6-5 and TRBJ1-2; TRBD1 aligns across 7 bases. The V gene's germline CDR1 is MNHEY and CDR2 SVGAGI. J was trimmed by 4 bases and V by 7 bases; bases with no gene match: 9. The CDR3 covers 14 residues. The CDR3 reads CASNRDRVSYGYTF. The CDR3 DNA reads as TGTGCCAGCAACCGGGACAGAGTTTCCTATGGCTACACCTTC.

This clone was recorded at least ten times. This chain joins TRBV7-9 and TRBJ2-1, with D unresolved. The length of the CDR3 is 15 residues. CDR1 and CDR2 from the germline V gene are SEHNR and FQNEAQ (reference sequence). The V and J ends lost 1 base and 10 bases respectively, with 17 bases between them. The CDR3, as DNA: TGTGCCAGCAGCTTAGGATCAGGCTCAAGGATCGAGCAGTTCTTC. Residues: CASSLGSGSRIEQFF.

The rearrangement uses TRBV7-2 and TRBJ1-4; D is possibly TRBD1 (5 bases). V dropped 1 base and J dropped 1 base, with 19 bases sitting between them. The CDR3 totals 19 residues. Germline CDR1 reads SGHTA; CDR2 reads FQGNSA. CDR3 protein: CASSLVRFGTGRTNEKLFF. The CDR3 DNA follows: TGTGCCAGCAGCTTAGTTCGGTTCGGGACCGGGAGAACTAATGAAAAACTGTTTTTT.

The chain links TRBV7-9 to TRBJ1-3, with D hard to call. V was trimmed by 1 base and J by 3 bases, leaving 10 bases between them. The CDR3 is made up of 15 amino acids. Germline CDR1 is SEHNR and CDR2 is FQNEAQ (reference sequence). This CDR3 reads CASSLVAVFGNTIYF. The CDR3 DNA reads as TGTGCCAGCAGCTTAGTGGCAGTCTTTGGAAACACCATATATTTT.

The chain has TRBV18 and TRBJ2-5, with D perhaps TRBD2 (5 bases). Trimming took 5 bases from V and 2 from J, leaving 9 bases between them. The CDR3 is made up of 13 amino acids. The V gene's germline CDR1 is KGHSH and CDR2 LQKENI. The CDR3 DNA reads TGTGCCAGCTCATCCGGAGGACAAGAGACCCAGTACTTC. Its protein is CASSSGGQETQYF.

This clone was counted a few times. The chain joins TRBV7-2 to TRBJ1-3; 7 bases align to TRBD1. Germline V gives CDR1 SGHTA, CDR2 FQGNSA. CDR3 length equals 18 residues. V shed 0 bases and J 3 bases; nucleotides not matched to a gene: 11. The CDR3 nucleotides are TGTGCCAGCAGCTTAGCGGGGCGAGACAGGGCGAGTGGAAACACCATATATTTT. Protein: CASSLAGRDRASGNTIYF. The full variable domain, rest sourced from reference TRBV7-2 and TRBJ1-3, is GAGVSQSPSNKVTEKGKDVELRCDPISGHTALYWYRQSLGQGLEFLIYFQGNSAPDKSGLPSDRFSAERTGGSVSTLTIQRTQQEDSAVYLCASSLAGRDRASGNTIYFGEGSWLTVV.

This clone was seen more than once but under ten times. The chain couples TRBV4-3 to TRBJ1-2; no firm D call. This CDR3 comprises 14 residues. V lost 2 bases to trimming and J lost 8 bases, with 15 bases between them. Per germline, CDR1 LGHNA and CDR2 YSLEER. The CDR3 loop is CASSQRRYSGGYTF. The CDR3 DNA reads TGCGCCAGCAGCCAAAGACGCTACTCGGGGGGCTACACCTTC.

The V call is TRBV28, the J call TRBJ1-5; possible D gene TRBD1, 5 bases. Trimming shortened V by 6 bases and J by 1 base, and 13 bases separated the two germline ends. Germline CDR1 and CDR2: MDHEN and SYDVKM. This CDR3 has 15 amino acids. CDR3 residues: CASRAAGGSNQPQHF. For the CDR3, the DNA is TGTGCCAGCAGAGCCGCCGGGGGGAGCAATCAGCCCCAGCATTTT.

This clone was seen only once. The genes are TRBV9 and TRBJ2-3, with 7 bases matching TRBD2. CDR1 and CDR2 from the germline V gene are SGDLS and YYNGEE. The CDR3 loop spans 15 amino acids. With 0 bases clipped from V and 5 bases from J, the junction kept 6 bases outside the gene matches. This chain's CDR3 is CASSVDPGGRDTQYF. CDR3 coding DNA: TGTGCCAGCAGCGTAGACCCGGGGGGAAGAGATACGCAGTATTTT.